This TCR beta chain was sequenced for a study of T cells after yellow fever vaccination. This clonotype was recorded many times. Its antigen remains unidentified. Study-wide results and limits: Among all clonotypes, a small share was observed in both CD4 and CD8 compartments. Re-detected after boosting: most primary clones, approximately 97% of CD4 and about 85% of CD8.

TCRdb recomputed calls from the 5' RACE reads with MiXCR, one row per CDR3 protein. Seen here are 360,000 or so distinct CDR3 sequences, approximately 10% observed once, and the top ten hold roughly 18%. The receptor was derived from a young man who received the YFV17D yellow fever vaccine. The specimen comprised PBMCs, sampled on the day of the first yellow fever vaccination.

The CDR3 bases are TGCGCCAGCAGCTTGGCAGGGACGAGGTTTGGTTCACCCCTCCACTTT. It codes for CASSLAGTRFGSPLHF. The chain combines TRBV5-1 with TRBJ1-6; weak D call: TRBD1 (5 bases). The CDR3 loop spans 16 amino acids. The V gene lost 0 bases and the J gene lost 9 bases, with 16 bases spanning the gap. Germline V gene sequence: CDR1 SGHRS, CDR2 YFSETQ.